The text below deals with one TCR beta chain. The data belong to a study of shared clonotypes between healthy human individuals. Deep level was the assay's run setting. Approximately 30,000 T cell genomes, or roughly 300 ng DNA, went into unsorted PBMC replicate PCRs. TCRdb's table, derived via immunoSEQ multiplex PCR, lists solely in-frame clones and lacks some. The sample records some 470,000 clones, around 78% being singletons. Free of recent acute infections or vaccinations, the donors were healthy HIV-negative adults. V was trimmed by 4 bases and J by 1 base, leaving 15 bases between them. This CDR3 contains 16 residues. Looked up from germline, CDR1 is SEHNR and CDR2 is FQNEAQ (reference sequence).

V is TRBV7-9 and J is TRBJ2-3, with unresolved D. The sample comprised PBMCs. The TCR was taken from a woman aged 40 to 50 in good health. Some clones in this sample may be carry-over from other donors' samples. The CDR3 is CASSSVRDRGTDTQYF. In DNA, the CDR3 is TGTGCCAGCAGCTCCGTGAGAGACCGAGGCACAGATACGCAGTATTTT.